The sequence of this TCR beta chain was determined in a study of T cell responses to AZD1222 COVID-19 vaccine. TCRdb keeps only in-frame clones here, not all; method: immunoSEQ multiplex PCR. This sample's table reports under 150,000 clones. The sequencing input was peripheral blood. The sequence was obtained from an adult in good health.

The CDR3 protein is CASSFGQMNTEAFF. As DNA, the CDR3 is TGTGCCAGCAGCTTCGGGCAGATGAACACTGAAGCTTTCTTT. This chain uses TRBV9 with TRBJ1-1; D unresolved. V was shortened by 4 bases and J by 0 bases, with 10 bases between the two germline ends. The germline V gene encodes CDR1 SGDLS and CDR2 YYNGEE. The CDR3 runs 14 residues.